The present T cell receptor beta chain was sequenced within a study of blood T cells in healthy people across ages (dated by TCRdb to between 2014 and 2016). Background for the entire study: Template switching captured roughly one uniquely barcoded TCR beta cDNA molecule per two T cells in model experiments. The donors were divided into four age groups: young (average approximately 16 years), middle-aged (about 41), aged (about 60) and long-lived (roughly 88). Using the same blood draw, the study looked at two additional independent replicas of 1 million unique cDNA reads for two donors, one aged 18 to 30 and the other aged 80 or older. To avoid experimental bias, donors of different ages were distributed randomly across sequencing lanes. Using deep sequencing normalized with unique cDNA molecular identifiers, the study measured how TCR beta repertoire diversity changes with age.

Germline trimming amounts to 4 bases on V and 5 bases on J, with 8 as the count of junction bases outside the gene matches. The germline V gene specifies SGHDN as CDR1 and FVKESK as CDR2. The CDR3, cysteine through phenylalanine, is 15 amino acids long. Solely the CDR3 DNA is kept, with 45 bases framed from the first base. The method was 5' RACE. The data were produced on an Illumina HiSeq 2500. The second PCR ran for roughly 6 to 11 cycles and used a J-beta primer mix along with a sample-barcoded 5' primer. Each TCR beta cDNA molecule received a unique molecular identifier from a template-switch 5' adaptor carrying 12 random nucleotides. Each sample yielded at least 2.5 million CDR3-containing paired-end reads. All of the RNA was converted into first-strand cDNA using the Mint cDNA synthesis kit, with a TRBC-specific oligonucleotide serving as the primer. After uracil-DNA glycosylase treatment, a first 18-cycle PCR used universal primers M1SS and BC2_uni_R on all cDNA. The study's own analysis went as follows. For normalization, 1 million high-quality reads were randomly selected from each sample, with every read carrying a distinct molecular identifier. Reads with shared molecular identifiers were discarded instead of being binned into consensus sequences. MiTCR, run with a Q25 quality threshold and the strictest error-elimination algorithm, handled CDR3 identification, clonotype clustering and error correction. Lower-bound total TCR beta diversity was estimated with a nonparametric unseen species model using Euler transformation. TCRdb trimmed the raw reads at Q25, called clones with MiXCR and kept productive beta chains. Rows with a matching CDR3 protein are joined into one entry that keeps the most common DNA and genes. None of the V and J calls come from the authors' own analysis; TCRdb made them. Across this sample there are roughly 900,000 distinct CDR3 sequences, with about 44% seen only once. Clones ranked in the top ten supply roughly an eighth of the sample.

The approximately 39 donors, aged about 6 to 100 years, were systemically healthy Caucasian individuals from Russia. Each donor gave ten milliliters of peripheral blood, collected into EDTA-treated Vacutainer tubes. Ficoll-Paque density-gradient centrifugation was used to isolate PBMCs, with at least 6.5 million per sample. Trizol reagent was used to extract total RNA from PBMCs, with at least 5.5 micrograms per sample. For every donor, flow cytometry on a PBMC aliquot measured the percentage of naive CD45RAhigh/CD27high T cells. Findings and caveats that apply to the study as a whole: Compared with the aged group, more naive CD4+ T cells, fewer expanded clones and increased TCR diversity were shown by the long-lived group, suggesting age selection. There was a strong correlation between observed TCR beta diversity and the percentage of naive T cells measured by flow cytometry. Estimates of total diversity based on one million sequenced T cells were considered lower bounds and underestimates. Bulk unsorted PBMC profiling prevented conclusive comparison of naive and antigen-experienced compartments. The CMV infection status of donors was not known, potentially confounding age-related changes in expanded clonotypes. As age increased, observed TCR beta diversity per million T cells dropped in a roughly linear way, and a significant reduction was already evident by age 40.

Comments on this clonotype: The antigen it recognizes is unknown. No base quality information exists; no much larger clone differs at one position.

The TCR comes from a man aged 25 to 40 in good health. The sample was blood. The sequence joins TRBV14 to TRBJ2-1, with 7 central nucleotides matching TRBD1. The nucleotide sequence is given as TGTGCCAGCAGCCCCGCTAGGGGGCACGACAATGAGCAGTTCTTC. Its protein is CASSPARGHDNEQFF.